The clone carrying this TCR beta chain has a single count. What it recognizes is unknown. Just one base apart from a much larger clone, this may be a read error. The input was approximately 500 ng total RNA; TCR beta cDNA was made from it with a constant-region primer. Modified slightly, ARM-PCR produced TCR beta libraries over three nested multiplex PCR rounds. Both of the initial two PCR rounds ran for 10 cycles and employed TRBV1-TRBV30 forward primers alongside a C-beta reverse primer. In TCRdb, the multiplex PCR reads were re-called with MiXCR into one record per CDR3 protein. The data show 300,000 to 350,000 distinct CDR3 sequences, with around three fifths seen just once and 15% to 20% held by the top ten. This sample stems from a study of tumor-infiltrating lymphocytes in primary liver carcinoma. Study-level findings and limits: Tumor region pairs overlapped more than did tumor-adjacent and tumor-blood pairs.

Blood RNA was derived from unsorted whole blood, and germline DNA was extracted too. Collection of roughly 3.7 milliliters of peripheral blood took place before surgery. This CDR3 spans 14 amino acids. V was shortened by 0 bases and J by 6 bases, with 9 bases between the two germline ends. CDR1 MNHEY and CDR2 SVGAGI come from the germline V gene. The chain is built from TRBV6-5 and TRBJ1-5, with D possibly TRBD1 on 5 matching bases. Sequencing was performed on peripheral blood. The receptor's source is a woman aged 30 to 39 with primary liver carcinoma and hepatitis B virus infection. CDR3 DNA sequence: TGTGCCAGCAGTTACTCGGGGCGATTTCAGCCCCAGCATTTT. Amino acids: CASSYSGRFQPQHF.